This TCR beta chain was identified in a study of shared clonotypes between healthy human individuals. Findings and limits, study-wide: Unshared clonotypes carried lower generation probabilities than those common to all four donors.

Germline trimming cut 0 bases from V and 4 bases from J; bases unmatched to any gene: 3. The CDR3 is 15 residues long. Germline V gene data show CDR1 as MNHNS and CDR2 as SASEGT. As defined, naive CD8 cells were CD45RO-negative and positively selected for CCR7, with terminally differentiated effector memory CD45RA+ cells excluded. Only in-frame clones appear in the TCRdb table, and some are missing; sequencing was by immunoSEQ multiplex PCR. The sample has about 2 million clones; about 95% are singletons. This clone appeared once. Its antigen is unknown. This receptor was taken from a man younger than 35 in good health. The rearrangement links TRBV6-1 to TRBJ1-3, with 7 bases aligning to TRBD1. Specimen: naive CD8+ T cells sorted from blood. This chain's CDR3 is CASSEARGPGNTIYF. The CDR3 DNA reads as TGTGCCAGCAGTGAAGCAAGGGGGCCAGGAAACACCATATATTTT.